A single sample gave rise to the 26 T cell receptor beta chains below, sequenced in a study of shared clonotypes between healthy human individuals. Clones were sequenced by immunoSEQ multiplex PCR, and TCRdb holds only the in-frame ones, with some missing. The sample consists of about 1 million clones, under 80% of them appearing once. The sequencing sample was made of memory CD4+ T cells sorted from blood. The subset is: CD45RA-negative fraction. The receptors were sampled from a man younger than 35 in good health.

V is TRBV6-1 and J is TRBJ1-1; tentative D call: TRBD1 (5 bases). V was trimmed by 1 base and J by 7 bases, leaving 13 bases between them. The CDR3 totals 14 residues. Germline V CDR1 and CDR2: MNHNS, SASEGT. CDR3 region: CASSEVVRAFEAFF. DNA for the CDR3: TGTGCCAGCAGTGAAGTAGTCAGGGCCTTTGAAGCTTTCTTT.

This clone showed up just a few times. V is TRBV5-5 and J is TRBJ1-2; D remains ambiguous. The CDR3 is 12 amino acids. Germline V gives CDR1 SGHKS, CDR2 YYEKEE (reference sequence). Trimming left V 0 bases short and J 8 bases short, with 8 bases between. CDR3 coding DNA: TGTGCCAGCAGCTTGGAACGCGGGGGCTACACCTTC. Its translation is CASSLERGGYTF.

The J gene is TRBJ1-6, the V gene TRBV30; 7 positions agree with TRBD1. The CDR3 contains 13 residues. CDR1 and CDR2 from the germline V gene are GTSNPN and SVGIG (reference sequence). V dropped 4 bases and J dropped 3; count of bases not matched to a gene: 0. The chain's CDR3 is CAWTGGYNSPLHF. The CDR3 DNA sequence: TGTGCCTGGACAGGGGGCTATAATTCACCCCTCCACTTT.

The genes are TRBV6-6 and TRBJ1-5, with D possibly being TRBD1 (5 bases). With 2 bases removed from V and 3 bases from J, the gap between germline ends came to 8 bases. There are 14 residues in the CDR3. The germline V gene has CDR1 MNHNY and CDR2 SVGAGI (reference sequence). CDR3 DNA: TGTGCCAGCAGTTACGGGGCAGCCAATCAGCCCCAGCATTTT. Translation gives CASSYGAANQPQHF.

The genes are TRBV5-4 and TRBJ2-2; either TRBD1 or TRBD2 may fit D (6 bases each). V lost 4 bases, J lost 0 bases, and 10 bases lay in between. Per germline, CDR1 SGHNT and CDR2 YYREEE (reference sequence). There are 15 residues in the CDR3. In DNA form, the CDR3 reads TGTGCCAGCAGCCCGGGGGCCTCGAACACCGGGGAGCTGTTTTTT. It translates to CASSPGASNTGELFF.

CDR3 loop: CASKAGTGSNQPQHF. The DNA for the CDR3 is TGCGCCAGCAAAGCCGGGACAGGTAGCAATCAGCCCCAGCATTTT. V usage is TRBV5-1 and J usage is TRBJ1-5, with 8 bases lining up with TRBD1. Unmatched junction bases numbered 5, after V lost 6 bases and J lost 0 bases. CDR1 is SGHRS and CDR2 is YFSETQ in the germline V gene. The CDR3 has 15 amino acids.

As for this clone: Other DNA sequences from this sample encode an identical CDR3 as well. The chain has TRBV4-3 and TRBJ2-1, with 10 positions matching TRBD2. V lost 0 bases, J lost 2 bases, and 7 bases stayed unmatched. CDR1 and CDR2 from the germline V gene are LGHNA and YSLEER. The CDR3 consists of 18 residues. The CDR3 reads CASSQEASGRVTYNEQFF. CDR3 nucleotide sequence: TGCGCCAGCAGCCAAGAGGCAAGCGGGAGGGTAACCTACAATGAGCAGTTCTTC.

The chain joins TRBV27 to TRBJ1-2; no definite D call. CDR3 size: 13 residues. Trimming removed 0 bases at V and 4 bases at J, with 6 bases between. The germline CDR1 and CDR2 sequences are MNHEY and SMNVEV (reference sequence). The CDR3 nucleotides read TGTGCCAGCAGTTTATCCGGAGCCTATGGCTACACCTTC. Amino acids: CASSLSGAYGYTF.

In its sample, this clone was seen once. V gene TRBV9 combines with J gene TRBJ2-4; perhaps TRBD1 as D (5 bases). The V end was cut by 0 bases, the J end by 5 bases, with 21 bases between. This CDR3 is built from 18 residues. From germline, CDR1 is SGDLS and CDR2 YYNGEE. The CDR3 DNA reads TGTGCCAGCAGCGTAGATTTCCAGGGCCGACTCTTACAAAACATTCAGTACTTC. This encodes CASSVDFQGRLLQNIQYF.

CDR3 sequence (DNA): TGCGCCAGCAGCCTCAGGGTCTCCGGGGAGCTGTTTTTT. Translating it yields CASSLRVSGELFF. V and J are TRBV4-3 and TRBJ2-2; D might be TRBD1 (5 bases). The CDR3 loop spans 13 amino acids. CDR1 is LGHNA and CDR2 is YSLEER in the germline V gene. V was pared by 4 bases and J by 6 bases, with 9 bases between.

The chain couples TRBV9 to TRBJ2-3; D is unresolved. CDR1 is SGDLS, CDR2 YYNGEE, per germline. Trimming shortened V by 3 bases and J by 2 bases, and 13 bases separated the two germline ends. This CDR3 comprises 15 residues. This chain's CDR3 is CASSGSGIFTDTQYF. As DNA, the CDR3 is TGTGCCAGCAGCGGTTCAGGAATATTCACAGATACGCAGTATTTT.

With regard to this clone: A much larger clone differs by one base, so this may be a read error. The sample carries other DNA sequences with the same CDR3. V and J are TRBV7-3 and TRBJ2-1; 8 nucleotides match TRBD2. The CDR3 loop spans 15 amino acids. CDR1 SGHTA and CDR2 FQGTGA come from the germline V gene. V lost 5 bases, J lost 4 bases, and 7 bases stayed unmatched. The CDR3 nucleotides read TGTGCCAGCAGCCTAGGCGGGGGGCCGTACAATGAGCAGTTCTTC. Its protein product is CASSLGGGPYNEQFF.

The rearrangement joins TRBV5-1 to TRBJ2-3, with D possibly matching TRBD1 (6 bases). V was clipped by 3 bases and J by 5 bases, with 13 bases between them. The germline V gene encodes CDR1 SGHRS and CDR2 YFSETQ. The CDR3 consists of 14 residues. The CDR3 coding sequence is TGCGCCAGCAGCTGGGACATCAGGAAAGATACGCAGTATTTT. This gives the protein CASSWDIRKDTQYF.

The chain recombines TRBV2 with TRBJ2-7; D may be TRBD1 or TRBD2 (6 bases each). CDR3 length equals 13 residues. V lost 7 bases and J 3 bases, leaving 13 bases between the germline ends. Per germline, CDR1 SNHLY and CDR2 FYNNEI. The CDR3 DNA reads TGTGCCAGCACCGCCAAGGGGGGCTACGAGCAGTACTTC. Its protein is CASTAKGGYEQYF.

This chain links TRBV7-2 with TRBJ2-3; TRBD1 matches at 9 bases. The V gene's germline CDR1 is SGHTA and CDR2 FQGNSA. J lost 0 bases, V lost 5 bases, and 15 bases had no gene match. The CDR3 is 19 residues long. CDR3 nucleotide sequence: TGTGCCAGCAGCCTCTTCTCCGGGACAGGGACCACTAGCACAGATACGCAGTATTTT. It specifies CASSLFSGTGTTSTDTQYF.

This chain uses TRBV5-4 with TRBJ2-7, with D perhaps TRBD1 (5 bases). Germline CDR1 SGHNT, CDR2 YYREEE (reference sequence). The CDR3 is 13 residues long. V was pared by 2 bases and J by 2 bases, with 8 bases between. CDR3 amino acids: CASSFQGPYEQYF. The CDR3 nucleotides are TGTGCCAGCAGCTTCCAGGGTCCCTACGAGCAGTACTTC.

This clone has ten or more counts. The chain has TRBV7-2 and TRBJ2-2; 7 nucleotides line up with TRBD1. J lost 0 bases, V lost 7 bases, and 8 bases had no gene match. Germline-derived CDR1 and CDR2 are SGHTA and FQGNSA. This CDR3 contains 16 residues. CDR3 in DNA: TGTGCCAGCATCCACCCCGGGACAGCGAACACCGGGGAGCTGTTTTTT. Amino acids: CASIHPGTANTGELFF.

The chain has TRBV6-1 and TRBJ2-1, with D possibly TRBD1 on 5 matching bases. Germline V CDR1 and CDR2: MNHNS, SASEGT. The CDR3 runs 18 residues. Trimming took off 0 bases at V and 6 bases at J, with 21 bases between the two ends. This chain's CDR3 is CASSEALLPPSQVNEQFF. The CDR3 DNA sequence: TGTGCCAGCAGTGAAGCGCTTCTCCCACCCTCACAGGTCAATGAGCAGTTCTTC.

The CDR3 protein is CASSDAENTGELFF. In DNA, the CDR3 is TGTGCCAGCAGTGACGCCGAAAACACCGGGGAGCTGTTTTTT. The V call is TRBV2, the J call TRBJ2-2; D gene uncertain. Deletions cut 3 bases from V and 2 bases from J, with 7 bases between. The CDR3 runs to 14 residues. The germline V gene encodes CDR1 SNHLY and CDR2 FYNNEI.

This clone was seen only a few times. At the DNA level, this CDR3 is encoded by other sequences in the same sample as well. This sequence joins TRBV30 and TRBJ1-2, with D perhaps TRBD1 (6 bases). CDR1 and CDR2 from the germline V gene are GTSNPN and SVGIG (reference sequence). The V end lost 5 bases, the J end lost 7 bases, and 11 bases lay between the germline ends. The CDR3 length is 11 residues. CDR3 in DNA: TGTGCCTGGTCCAAGGGGGGTGGCTACACCTTC. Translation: CAWSKGGGYTF. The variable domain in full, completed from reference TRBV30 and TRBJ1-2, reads SQTIHQWPATLVQPVGSPLSLECTVEGTSNPNLYWYRQAAGRGLQLLFYSVGIGQISSEVPQNLSASRPQDRQFILSSKKLLLSDSGFYLCAWSKGGGYTFGSGTRLTVV.

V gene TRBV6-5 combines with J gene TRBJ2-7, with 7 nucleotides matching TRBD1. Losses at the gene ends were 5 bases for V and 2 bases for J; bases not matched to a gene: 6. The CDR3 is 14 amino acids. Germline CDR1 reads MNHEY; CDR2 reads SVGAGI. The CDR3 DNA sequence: TGTGCCAGCAGTAGTGGACAGGCCCCCTACGAGCAGTACTTC. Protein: CASSSGQAPYEQYF.

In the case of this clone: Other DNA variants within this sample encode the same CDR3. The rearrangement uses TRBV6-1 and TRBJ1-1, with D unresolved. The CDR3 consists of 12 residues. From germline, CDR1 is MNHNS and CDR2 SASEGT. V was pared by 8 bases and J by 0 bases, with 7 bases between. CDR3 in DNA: TGTGCCAGCGGGAGGGTGAACACTGAAGCTTTCTTT. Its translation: CASGRVNTEAFF.

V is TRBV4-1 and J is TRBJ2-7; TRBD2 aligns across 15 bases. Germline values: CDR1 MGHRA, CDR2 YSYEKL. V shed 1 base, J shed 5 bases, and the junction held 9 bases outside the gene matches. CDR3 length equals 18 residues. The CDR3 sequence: CASSQARTSGRARNEQYF. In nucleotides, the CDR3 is TGCGCCAGCAGCCAAGCCCGGACTAGCGGGAGGGCCCGCAACGAGCAGTACTTC.

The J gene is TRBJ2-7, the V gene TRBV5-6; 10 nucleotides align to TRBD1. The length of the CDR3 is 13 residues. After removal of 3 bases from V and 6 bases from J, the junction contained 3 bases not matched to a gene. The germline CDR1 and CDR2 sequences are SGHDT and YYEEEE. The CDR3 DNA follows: TGTGCCAGCAGCTATTGGACAGGGGGCGAGCAGTACTTC. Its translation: CASSYWTGGEQYF.

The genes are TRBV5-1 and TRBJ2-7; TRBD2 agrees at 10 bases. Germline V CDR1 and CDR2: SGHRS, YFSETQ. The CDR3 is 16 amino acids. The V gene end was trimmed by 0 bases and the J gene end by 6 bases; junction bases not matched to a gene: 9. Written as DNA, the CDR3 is TGCGCCAGCAGCTTGGTCCTAGCGGGGGATCTTGGCGAGCAGTACTTC. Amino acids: CASSLVLAGDLGEQYF.

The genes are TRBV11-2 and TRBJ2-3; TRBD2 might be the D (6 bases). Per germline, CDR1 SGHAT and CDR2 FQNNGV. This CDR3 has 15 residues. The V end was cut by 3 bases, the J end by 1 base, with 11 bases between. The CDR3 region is CASSFSAGGTDTQYF. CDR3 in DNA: TGTGCCAGCAGCTTCTCAGCGGGTGGCACAGATACGCAGTATTTT.